Each of the 31 T cell receptor beta chains below was sequenced from the same sample in a study of T cells in Graves' hyperthyroidism and ophthalmopathy. Researchers took RNA transcripts and amplified the TCR beta CDR3 regions from them. Researchers ran a first-round RT-PCR on the TCR CDR3 using the HTBI primer set. MiXCR, run by TCRdb on the multiplex PCR reads, gives a single entry per CDR3 protein. The data show approximately 640,000 distinct CDR3 sequences, with about 45% seen just once and about 7% held by the top ten. The material sequenced was peripheral blood or thyroid tissue (not recorded which). All receptors derive from an adult man with Graves' disease, either hyperthyroidism or ophthalmopathy (not recorded which).

The chain joins TRBV7-3 to TRBJ2-2; no clear D. Trimming stripped 0 bases from V and 7 bases from J, with 6 bases between. The CDR3 is 13 amino acids. CDR1 is SGHTA, CDR2 FQGTGA, per germline. CDR3 sequence: CASSLTASGELFF. The CDR3 DNA follows: TGTGCCAGCAGCTTAACGGCTAGCGGGGAGCTGTTTTTT. Full variable domain (missing parts from reference TRBV7-3 and TRBJ2-2): GAGVSQTPSNKVTEKGKYVELRCDPISGHTALYWYRQSLGQGPEFLIYFQGTGAADDSGLPNDRFFAVRPEGSVSTLKIQRTERGDSAVYLCASSLTASGELFFGEGSRLTVL.

The chain employs TRBV7-9 and TRBJ1-2; D is perhaps TRBD1 (5 bases). V was trimmed by 5 bases and J by 9 bases, leaving 7 bases between them. The CDR3 runs to 10 residues. CDR1 is SEHNR and CDR2 is FQNEAQ in the germline V gene (reference sequence). CDR3: CASSQDSYTF. In DNA, the CDR3 is TGTGCCAGCAGCCAGGACAGCTACACCTTC.

The rearrangement uses TRBV2 and TRBJ2-7, with 7 bases aligning to TRBD2. Germline V gene lookup returns CDR1 SNHLY and CDR2 FYNNEI. V shed 8 bases, J shed 2 bases, and the junction held 9 bases outside the gene matches. The CDR3 runs 14 residues. CDR3 protein: CASEAGEGAYEQYF. CDR3 DNA sequence: TGTGCCAGCGAGGCGGGAGAGGGTGCCTACGAGCAGTACTTC.

The chain recombines TRBV6-5 with TRBJ1-2, with 9 bases fitting TRBD1. This CDR3 region has 15 residues. Germline CDR1 is MNHEY and CDR2 is SVGAGI. V lost 4 bases, J lost 2 bases, and 5 bases stayed unmatched. CDR3 coding DNA: TGTGCCAGCAGTTCCCCCGGGACAGGGAACTATGGCTACACCTTC. It is translated as CASSSPGTGNYGYTF.

This clonotype was counted only a few times. The chain has TRBV2 and TRBJ1-2; D gene uncertain. Germline CDR1 reads SNHLY; CDR2 reads FYNNEI. CDR3 length: 12 amino acids. Trimming left V 6 bases short and J 6 bases short, with 11 bases between. CDR3 coding DNA: TGTGCCAGCAGCGAGTCTCGGGATGGCTACACCTTC. Its translation: CASSESRDGYTF.

This clonotype turned up a few times. The chain has TRBV7-9 and TRBJ2-7; TRBD2 is a possible D gene (5 bases). The CDR3 consists of 13 residues. The germline V and J ends were trimmed by 5 bases and 3 bases, with 11 bases remaining between them. Looked up from germline, CDR1 is SEHNR and CDR2 is FQNEAQ (reference sequence). The CDR3 loop reads CASSQEGIYEQYF. In nucleotides, the CDR3 is TGTGCCAGCAGCCAAGAGGGAATCTACGAGCAGTACTTC. Using reference TRBV7-9 and TRBJ2-7 for the parts outside the CDR3, the full variable domain is DTGVSQNPRHKITKRGQNVTFRCDPISEHNRLYWYRQTLGQGPEFLTYFQNEAQLEKSRLLSDRFSAERPKGSFSTLEIQRTEQGDSAMYLCASSQEGIYEQYFGPGTRLTVT.

The chain combines TRBV7-9 with TRBJ1-4; 7 bases match TRBD1. This CDR3 is 14 amino acids long. Per the germline V gene, CDR1 is SEHNR and CDR2 is FQNEAQ (reference sequence). The V segment lost 5 bases and the J segment 7 bases; nucleotides outside the gene matches: 7. CDR3 region: CASSPGQNFEKLFF. The CDR3 nucleotides read TGTGCCAGCAGCCCGGGACAGAATTTTGAAAAACTGTTTTTT.

The chain has TRBV15 and TRBJ1-3; no reliable D call. The germline gives CDR1 LNHNV, CDR2 YYDKDF (reference sequence). The V end was cut by 0 bases, the J end by 4 bases, with 7 bases between. The CDR3 runs 14 residues. For the CDR3, the DNA is TGTGCCACCAGCAGAGATCGGTCCGGAAACACCATATATTTT. It yields the protein CATSRDRSGNTIYF. Variable domain in full (rest from reference TRBV15 and TRBJ1-3): DAMVIQNPRYQVTQFGKPVTLSCSQTLNHNVMYWYQQKSSQAPKLLFHYYDKDFNNEADTPDNFQSRRPNTSFCFLDIRSPGLGDTAMYLCATSRDRSGNTIYFGEGSWLTVV.

This chain connects TRBV7-2 to TRBJ1-1, with D hard to call. Trimming removed 2 bases at V and 5 bases at J, with 12 bases between. CDR1 is SGHTA and CDR2 is FQGNSA in the germline V gene. This CDR3 comprises 14 residues. DNA for the CDR3: TGTGCCAGCAGCTTAAGCGGCCCCAGGACTGAAGCTTTCTTT. Protein: CASSLSGPRTEAFF.

Points on this clonotype: A read error may explain this, as a much larger clone is one base away. V is TRBV7-2 and J is TRBJ2-7; weak D call: TRBD2 (6 bases). The germline gives CDR1 SGHTA, CDR2 FQGNSA. CDR3 length: 15 residues. The germline V and J ends were trimmed by 1 base and 2 bases, with 12 bases remaining between them. This CDR3 reads CASSLGVRGAYEQYF. Written as DNA, the CDR3 is TGTGCCAGCAGCTTAGGTGTGCGGGGAGCCTACGAGCAGTACTTC. The entire variable domain, with the rest obtained from reference TRBV7-2 and TRBJ2-7, is as follows: GAGVSQSPSNKVTEKGKDVELRCDPISGHTALYWYRQSLGQGLEFLIYFQGNSAPDKSGLPSDRFSAERTGGSVSTLTIQRTQQEDSAVYLCASSLGVRGAYEQYFGPGTRLTVT.

This clonotype was counted once. This sequence joins TRBV7-9 and TRBJ2-7; 8 nucleotides agree with TRBD1. This CDR3 has 16 residues. Germline V gene data show CDR1 as SEHNR and CDR2 as FQNEAQ (reference sequence). With 5 bases clipped from V and 4 bases from J, the junction kept 13 bases outside the gene matches. CDR3 protein: CASSQASRDRRYEQYF. DNA of the CDR3: TGTGCCAGCAGCCAAGCGTCCCGGGACAGGAGGTACGAGCAGTACTTC.

This clonotype occurred a few times. This rearrangement joins TRBV10-3 to TRBJ2-2; 14 bases map to TRBD2. The CDR3 is 17 amino acids. Looked up from germline, CDR1 is ENHRY and CDR2 is SYGVKD. Unmatched junction bases numbered 7, after V lost 10 bases and J lost 0 bases. The CDR3 coding sequence is TGTGCCAGCACTGGGACTAGCGGGGGAACGAACACCGGGGAGCTGTTTTTT. Translated, it gives CASTGTSGGTNTGELFF.

This clonotype was counted many times. V and J are TRBV7-3 and TRBJ1-6, with D uncertain. The CDR3 runs to 12 residues. CDR1 and CDR2 from the germline V gene are SGHTA and FQGTGA. V shed 2 bases and J shed 13 bases, with 9 bases lying between them. CDR3 in amino acids: CASSLWPGPLHF. The CDR3 DNA reads as TGTGCCAGCAGCTTATGGCCGGGGCCCCTCCACTTT.

The CDR3 here is CASSDPGTYYEQYF. For the CDR3, the DNA is TGTGCCAGCAGTGACCCGGGAACCTACTACGAGCAGTACTTC. The V and J genes are TRBV6-4 and TRBJ2-7; possibly TRBD2 for D (5 bases). The V gene's germline CDR1 is MRHNA and CDR2 SNTAGT. V was clipped by 2 bases and J by 3 bases, with 11 bases between them. The CDR3 is made up of 14 amino acids.

This clonotype was detected many times. The chain carries TRBV20-1 and TRBJ1-6, with unresolved D. This CDR3 is 13 amino acids long. CDR1 is DFQATT and CDR2 is SNEGSKA in the germline V gene (reference sequence). Trimming left V 6 bases short and J 7 bases short, with 13 bases between. The CDR3 sequence: CSAPLVGNSPLHF. CDR3 in DNA: TGCAGTGCCCCCCTTGTCGGAAATTCACCCCTCCACTTT.

This clonotype has at least ten counts. The chain carries TRBV7-8 and TRBJ2-5; D is perhaps TRBD2 (5 bases). V lost 5 bases, J lost 5 bases, and 15 bases lay in between. The CDR3 has 14 amino acids. Germline V gene data show CDR1 as SGHVS and CDR2 as FQNEAQ. The CDR3 region is CASSLSRVGETQYF. The CDR3 nucleotides are TGTGCCAGCAGCCTATCGCGGGTAGGGGAGACCCAGTACTTC.

This rearrangement joins TRBV2 to TRBJ1-1; D unresolved. CDR3 length: 13 amino acids. Germline values: CDR1 SNHLY, CDR2 FYNNEI. V was pared by 3 bases and J by 3 bases, with 8 bases between. The chain's CDR3 is CASSDRRDTEAFF. The DNA of the CDR3 is TGTGCCAGCAGTGACAGGAGGGACACTGAAGCTTTCTTT.

CDR3 DNA sequence: TGCGCCAGCAGCCAAGTTTCCGACCGGGACACTGAAGCTTTCTTT. Translation: CASSQVSDRDTEAFF. The chain joins TRBV5-1 to TRBJ1-1; no reliable D call. The V and J ends lost 4 bases and 3 bases respectively, with 16 bases between them. The CDR3 length is 15 residues. Germline values: CDR1 SGHRS, CDR2 YFSETQ.

CDR3 DNA sequence: TGCAGTGCTGTAAAAGCCGGGACTAGCCAAGAGACCCAGTACTTC. Translation: CSAVKAGTSQETQYF. V gene TRBV20-1 combines with J gene TRBJ2-5; 8 bases are a match to TRBD2. The V segment lost 5 bases and the J segment 1 base; nucleotides outside the gene matches: 9. The CDR3 runs to 15 residues. CDR1 and CDR2 from the germline V gene are DFQATT and SNEGSKA (reference sequence).

J is TRBJ2-5 and V is TRBV7-8; 9 bases agree with TRBD1. Trimming removed 6 bases from V and 5 bases from J; junction bases left unmatched: 7. The CDR3 extends over 14 amino acids. Germline CDR1 reads SGHVS; CDR2 reads FQNEAQ. In nucleotides, the CDR3 is TGTGCCAGCAGACGAAACAGGGGGCTGGAGACCCAGTACTTC. The encoded protein is CASRRNRGLETQYF.

A note on this clonotype: This may be a read error, as it is one base from a much larger clone. V gene TRBV20-1 combines with J gene TRBJ2-7; 8 nucleotides match TRBD2. The CDR3 runs to 15 residues. In germline, CDR1 is DFQATT, CDR2 SNEGSKA (reference sequence). The V and J ends lost 5 bases and 3 bases, in that order; junction bases with no gene match: 12. This CDR3 reads CSAGDGKREFYEQYF. In DNA, the CDR3 is TGCAGTGCTGGGGATGGTAAGCGGGAGTTCTACGAGCAGTACTTC.

This clonotype was counted at least ten times. The chain recombines TRBV7-9 with TRBJ1-1; D not resolved. Per the germline V gene, CDR1 is SEHNR and CDR2 is FQNEAQ (reference sequence). The CDR3 is 12 residues long. V lost 5 bases, J lost 4 bases, and 8 bases lay in between. CDR3 in DNA: TGTGCCAGCAGCCCCCGGATCACTGAAGCTTTCTTT. This gives the protein CASSPRITEAFF.

In the case of this clonotype: This sequence may be a read error, since a much larger clone differs from it by one base. V gene TRBV29-1 combines with J gene TRBJ2-7; 7 bases agree with TRBD1. The CDR3 totals 13 residues. The germline gives CDR1 SQVTM, CDR2 ANQGSEA. The CDR3 sequence is CSDEEGAPYEQYF. CDR3 bases: TGCAGCGATGAAGAGGGGGCACCTTACGAGCAGTACTTC.

J is TRBJ1-4 and V is TRBV20-1; TRBD1 is a possible D gene (5 bases). The CDR3 covers 15 residues. Trimming removed 5 bases from V and 4 bases from J, with 17 bases in between. Germline CDR1 and CDR2: DFQATT and SNEGSKA (reference sequence). The CDR3 sequence is CSAGGPGRVNEKLFF. CDR3 nucleotide sequence: TGCAGTGCTGGAGGCCCGGGACGGGTTAATGAAAAACTGTTTTTT.

This clonotype occurred a few times. The chain links TRBV9 to TRBJ2-7, with 10 bases matching TRBD2. The V gene end was trimmed by 4 bases and the J gene end by 1 base; junction bases not matched to a gene: 8. This CDR3 contains 16 residues. Germline V gene data show CDR1 as SGDLS and CDR2 as YYNGEE. The CDR3 spells CASSPGLAVASYEQYF. DNA for the CDR3: TGTGCCAGCAGCCCCGGACTAGCGGTGGCTTCCTACGAGCAGTACTTC.

Many counts were recorded for this clonotype. V is TRBV7-9 and J is TRBJ2-7; D possibly corresponds to TRBD1 (5 bases). V was pared by 9 bases and J by 5 bases, with 14 bases between. The germline V gene has CDR1 SEHNR and CDR2 FQNEAQ (reference sequence). The CDR3 runs to 12 residues. CDR3 nucleotide sequence: TGTGCCAGTCAAGTCAGGGAAAACGAGCAGTACTTC. Its protein is CASQVRENEQYF.

The V gene is TRBV7-9, the J gene TRBJ1-2; the D is unclear. V lost 3 bases and J lost 5, with 16 bases in between. Germline V CDR1 and CDR2: SEHNR, FQNEAQ (reference sequence). This CDR3 region has 15 residues. CDR3 nucleotides: TGTGCCAGCAGCTTGGAGGTGGGAAGCCCTTATGGCTACACCTTC. This encodes CASSLEVGSPYGYTF. The entire variable domain, with the rest obtained from reference TRBV7-9 and TRBJ1-2, is as follows: DTGVSQNPRHKITKRGQNVTFRCDPISEHNRLYWYRQTLGQGPEFLTYFQNEAQLEKSRLLSDRFSAERPKGSFSTLEIQRTEQGDSAMYLCASSLEVGSPYGYTFGSGTRLTVV.

This clonotype has ten or more counts. This sequence joins TRBV7-9 and TRBJ2-5, with 10 bases matching TRBD1. Trimming cost V 5 bases and J 7 bases; bases outside gene matches: 13. This CDR3 has 16 residues. Germline CDR1 and CDR2: SEHNR and FQNEAQ (reference sequence). CDR3 loop: CASSHPGQGGSGTQYF. The CDR3 nucleotides read TGTGCCAGCAGCCATCCCGGACAGGGGGGTTCAGGGACCCAGTACTTC.

This clonotype was seen repeatedly, ten times or more. The chain recombines TRBV5-1 with TRBJ1-6; 8 bases agree with TRBD1. The CDR3 is 16 amino acids. V was pared by 5 bases and J by 8 bases, with 12 bases of the junction left unmatched. Germline CDR1 is SGHRS and CDR2 is YFSETQ. In DNA form, the CDR3 reads TGCGCCAGCAGACCCGTGACAGGGGCTATCGATTCACCCCTCCACTTT. Translation gives CASRPVTGAIDSPLHF.

There are many counts of this clonotype. The CDR3 sequence: CASSLTGANYEQYF. For the CDR3, the DNA is TGTGCCAGCAGCTTAACAGGGGCAAACTACGAGCAGTACTTC. This sequence joins TRBV7-9 and TRBJ2-7; 7 positions agree with TRBD1. Germline values: CDR1 SEHNR, CDR2 FQNEAQ (reference sequence). This CDR3 is built from 14 residues. J gave up 3 bases and V 2 bases, and 4 bases lay outside the gene matches.

The chain carries TRBV6-2 or TRBV6-3 and TRBJ2-7; the match to TRBD2 covers 13 bases. Trimming removed 2 bases from V and 0 bases from J; junction bases left unmatched: 4. CDR1 and CDR2 (germline): MNHEY, SVGEGT. This CDR3 spans 17 amino acids. The CDR3 nucleotides read TGTGCCAGCAGTTACGGGACTAGCGGGATCCTCTCCTACGAGCAGTACTTC. Its translation: CASSYGTSGILSYEQYF.